This is a list of T cell receptor beta chains from one sample in a study of blood T cells in healthy people across ages. From the 5' RACE reads, TCRdb called clonotypes with MiXCR, one entry per CDR3 protein. The repertoire holds about 970,000 distinct CDR3 sequences, with roughly half as singletons. The specimen sequenced was blood. Receptors originate from a woman aged 55-69 years in good health. CDR3s include the opening cysteine and the closing phenylalanine or tryptophan. D genes are given only for firm matches. Clone size appears in some rows only: once, few, many, or a class for an expanded clone.

d_gene	v_gene	j_gene	abundance	CDR3nt	CDR3aa
.	TRBV6-5	TRBJ2-4	.	TGTGCCAGCAGTTTTACAGGGATGGGGAACATTCAGTACTTC	CASSFTGMGNIQYF
.	TRBV7-2	TRBJ2-1	.	TGTGCCAGCAGCTTAGGGGGCACAAACAATGAGCAGTTCTTC	CASSLGGTNNEQFF
.	TRBV4-1	TRBJ1-5	.	TGCGCCAGCAGCCAAGACAGGGAAGGAGGTAATCAGCCCCAGCATTTT	CASSQDREGGNQPQHF
.	TRBV12-3/TRBV12-4	TRBJ1-4	.	TGTGCCAGCGCCTTATACAGGGACTCTAATGAAAAACTGTTTTTT	CASALYRDSNEKLFF
TRBD1	TRBV10-3	TRBJ2-1	.	TGTGCCACCCGACAGGGGCCAAAACAAGAGACCCAGTTCTTC	CATRQGPKQETQFF
TRBD2	TRBV7-9	TRBJ2-1	.	TGTGCCAGCAGCTTAAAGGGGACTAGCGGGAGTTGGAATGATGAGCAGTTCTTC	CASSLKGTSGSWNDEQFF
.	TRBV10-3	TRBJ2-5	few	TGTGCCATCAGTGAGTCTTCAGGGATGTTGGAGACCCAGTACTTC	CAISESSGMLETQYF
TRBD1	TRBV29-1	TRBJ1-5	.	TGCAGCGCCCGGACAGGGGTCGGCAATCAGCCCCAGCATTTT	CSARTGVGNQPQHF
.	TRBV7-9	TRBJ2-7	.	TGTGCCAGCAGTAAAGGCGCGGACTCCTACGAGCAGTACTTC	CASSKGADSYEQYF
.	TRBV5-1	TRBJ2-7	.	TGCGCCAGCAGCTTAAGCACGACAGCGAGCGAGCAGTACTTC	CASSLSTTASEQYF
TRBD2	TRBV9	TRBJ2-7	many	TGTGCCAGCAGCCATTCCCTTCAGACTAGCGGGAGCCACGAGCAGTACTTC	CASSHSLQTSGSHEQYF
.	TRBV11-2	TRBJ1-5	few	TGTGCCAGCAGCCTCCCCCTCGACAGCCAGCCCCAGCATTTT	CASSLPLDSQPQHF
.	TRBV20-1	TRBJ2-5	.	TGCAGCCTAGAGGCAGGGGCCCAAGAGACCCAGTACTTC	CSLEAGAQETQYF
.	TRBV7-2	TRBJ1-2	few	TGTGCCAGCAGCTTAGGGGCGGTACCCTATGGCTACACCTTC	CASSLGAVPYGYTF
.	TRBV7-2	TRBJ2-3	few	TGTGCCAGCAGCCAACAGGGCCGGGCAGATACGCAGTATTTT	CASSQQGRADTQYF
.	TRBV7-6	TRBJ2-7	few	TGTGCCAGCACCCCGGTAGGGGGTCCGCCTGGCGAGCAGTACTTC	CASTPVGGPPGEQYF
.	TRBV20-1	TRBJ2-1	.	TGCAGTGCTAGGTACGGACGTGGCTACAATGAGCAGTTCTTC	CSARYGRGYNEQFF
.	TRBV5-1	TRBJ2-1	.	TGCGCCAGCAGCTTGGAGGCTTACCACTCCTACAATGAGCAGTTCTTC	CASSLEAYHSYNEQFF
.	TRBV18	TRBJ2-6	few	TGTGCCAGCTCACCACCTCGAACAGGGGCCAACGTCCTGACTTTC	CASSPPRTGANVLTF
.	TRBV15	TRBJ2-7	few	TGTGCCACCAGCAGACGGAGGCCCCAGGAGTACGAGCAGTACTTC	CATSRRRPQEYEQYF
TRBD1	TRBV28	TRBJ1-6	.	TGTGCCAGCAGTTTATATCAGGGGGCGCTTTTTTCACCCCTCCACTTT	CASSLYQGALFSPLHF
.	TRBV28	TRBJ2-7	.	TGTGCCAGCAGTTTGGATTTTAAGGGTAACGAGCAGTACTTC	CASSLDFKGNEQYF
.	TRBV10-3	TRBJ2-5	.	TGTGCCATCAGTGTAACAGGGGAGACCCAGTACTTC	CAISVTGETQYF
.	TRBV7-9	TRBJ2-7	few	TGTGCCAGCAGCCCCCTGCGGGCCAACTACGAGCAGTACTTC	CASSPLRANYEQYF
.	TRBV20-1	TRBJ2-7	.	TGCAGTGCTAGAGGGCCAGCAGGGGCATCCTACGAGCAGTACTTC	CSARGPAGASYEQYF
.	TRBV2	TRBJ2-5	.	TGTGCCAGCAGTGTCTTACAGGCAGAGACCCAGTACTTC	CASSVLQAETQYF
.	TRBV28	TRBJ1-4	few	TGTGCCAGCCGGGTCGGTAATGAAAAACTGTTTTTT	CASRVGNEKLFF
TRBD1	TRBV5-5	TRBJ1-2	.	TGTGCCAGCAGCCTGTCTCCTCAGGGGGGTAACTATGGCTACACCTTC	CASSLSPQGGNYGYTF
TRBD2	TRBV24-1	TRBJ2-3	.	TGTGCCACCAGTGATCGGACTAGCGGGGATACGCAGTATTTT	CATSDRTSGDTQYF